A single sample is the source of the 29 T cell receptor beta chains below, sequenced in a study of Ad26.COV2.S vaccination and SARS-CoV-2 variants. Treatment of the sample: over 15 received Ad26.COV2.S at low or high dose, single or two shots; 5 received placebo; per-sample allocation not given. Following the first vaccine or placebo injection, samples were taken on day 63. Using immunoSEQ multiplex PCR, the repertoire was profiled, and TCRdb retains in-frame clones only, with some absent. The sample gives around 450,000 clones, 80% to 95% of which show up once; 12% is in the top ten. Material: peripheral blood, obtained in a trial of Ad26.COV2.S vaccine versus placebo. Receptors originate from a person aged 18-65 years who received the Ad26.COV2.S COVID-19 vaccine or a placebo.

This clone was picked up one time. This chain links TRBV18 with TRBJ1-1; 8 positions agree with TRBD1. CDR1 and CDR2 (germline): KGHSH, LQKENI. Trimming cost V 10 bases and J 6 bases; bases outside gene matches: 10. CDR3 size: 13 residues. In nucleotides, the CDR3 is TGTGCCACCATGACAGGGGTTGGGGCTGAAGCTTTCTTT. Its protein is CATMTGVGAEAFF.

The sample holds one count of this clone. CDR3 amino acids: CASSYHWTSGRTGELFF. The DNA for the CDR3 is TGTGCCAGCAGTTACCATTGGACTAGCGGGAGAACCGGGGAGCTGTTTTTT. V usage is TRBV6-2 or TRBV6-3 and J usage is TRBJ2-2; 13 positions agree with TRBD2. This CDR3 has 17 amino acids. Germline CDR1 and CDR2: MNHEY and SVGEGT. V lost 2 bases and J lost 5; bases outside the gene matches: 5.

V usage is TRBV4-3 and J usage is TRBJ2-7, with a possible D match to TRBD2 (5 bases). The CDR3 has 16 residues. V lost 0 bases, J lost 2 bases, and 14 bases lay in between. The V gene's germline CDR1 is LGHNA and CDR2 YSLEER. Written as DNA, the CDR3 is TGCGCCAGCAGCCAAGATCAGGCAACTAGAACCTACGAGCAGTACTTC. Amino acids: CASSQDQATRTYEQYF.

This sequence joins TRBV18 and TRBJ1-3; D unresolved. Germline loops: CDR1 KGHSH, CDR2 LQKENI. The CDR3 totals 15 residues. Trimming took off 3 bases at V and 2 bases at J, with 11 bases between the two ends. This CDR3 reads CASSPAPGTGNTIYF. The CDR3 nucleotides read TGTGCCAGCTCACCGGCGCCGGGAACTGGAAACACCATATATTTT.

This chain connects TRBV19 to TRBJ2-1; the match to TRBD1 covers 8 bases. The germline V gene encodes CDR1 LNHDA and CDR2 SQIVND (reference sequence). The CDR3 loop spans 13 amino acids. With V trimmed by 6 bases and J by 4 bases, 2 bases remained unmatched. In nucleotides, the CDR3 is TGTGCCAGTAGGACAGGGGTGTACAATGAGCAGTTCTTC. This translates into CASRTGVYNEQFF.

This clone has just one count. This chain links TRBV4-3 with TRBJ2-7; TRBD1 matches at 9 bases. After removal of 3 bases from V and 3 bases from J, the junction contained 6 bases not matched to a gene. Per germline, CDR1 LGHNA and CDR2 YSLEER. CDR3 length: 15 residues. CDR3 residues: CASSHKPGQGYEQYF. The CDR3, as DNA: TGCGCCAGCAGCCACAAACCGGGACAGGGCTACGAGCAGTACTTC.

This clone was detected only once. The chain joins TRBV5-4 to TRBJ2-5; TRBD2 might be the D (6 bases). CDR3 size: 14 residues. The germline V gene encodes CDR1 SGHNT and CDR2 YYREEE (reference sequence). Deletions cut 0 bases from V and 3 bases from J, with 9 bases between. The CDR3 region is CASSLVGGEETQYF. CDR3 in DNA: TGTGCCAGCAGCTTGGTGGGCGGGGAAGAGACCCAGTACTTC. Filled out from reference TRBV5-4 and TRBJ2-5, the complete variable domain reads ETGVTQSPTHLIKTRGQQVTLRCSSQSGHNTVSWYQQALGQGPQFIFQYYREEENGRGNFPPRFSGLQFPNYSSELNVNALELDDSALYLCASSLVGGEETQYFGPGTRLLVL.

This clone appeared once. The chain recombines TRBV18 with TRBJ1-4, with 9 bases identical to TRBD1. CDR1 and CDR2 from the germline V gene are KGHSH and LQKENI. V lost 1 base, J lost 1 base, and 1 base stayed unmatched. CDR3 length equals 16 residues. The CDR3 here is CASSPRDRVTNEKLFF. DNA for the CDR3: TGTGCCAGCTCACCACGGGACAGGGTAACTAATGAAAAACTGTTTTTT.

Only one count was recorded for this clone. J is TRBJ2-1 and V is TRBV12-3 or TRBV12-4; 8 bases are shared with TRBD2. The ends lost 11 bases at V and 9 bases at J; junction bases unmatched: 6. CDR3 size: 11 residues. CDR3 residues: CAAGAGGEQFF. The CDR3 DNA follows: TGTGCCGCGGGGGCGGGAGGTGAGCAGTTCTTC.

CDR3: CASSLDAGGGTGELFF. CDR3 nucleotide sequence: TGCGCCAGCAGCTTGGACGCGGGAGGAGGTACCGGGGAGCTGTTTTTT. The rearrangement uses TRBV5-1 and TRBJ2-2, with 8 bases lining up with TRBD2. Germline CDR1 is SGHRS and CDR2 is YFSETQ. V gave up 0 bases and J gave up 5 bases; unmatched junction bases: 6. The CDR3 is 16 residues long. Supplemented by reference TRBV5-1 and TRBJ2-2, the full variable domain reads KAGVTQTPRYLIKTRGQQVTLSCSPISGHRSVSWYQQTPGQGLQFLFEYFSETQRNKGNFPGRFSGRQFSNSRSEMNVSTLELGDSALYLCASSLDAGGGTGELFFGEGSRLTVL.

This clone has just one count. The chain recombines TRBV27 with TRBJ2-7, with 8 nucleotides matching TRBD1. This CDR3 is 17 amino acids long. J gave up 1 base and V 2 bases, and 10 bases lay outside the gene matches. Germline CDR1 and CDR2: MNHEY and SMNVEV (reference sequence). CDR3 sequence (DNA): TGTGCCAGCAGTTTACAGGCGTCAGGGGGCCTTTCCTACGAGCAGTACTTC. It codes for CASSLQASGGLSYEQYF.

The chain uses TRBV29-1 and TRBJ2-1, with TRBD2 identical over 9 bases. The CDR3 consists of 16 residues. Losses at the gene ends were 2 bases for V and 10 bases for J; bases not matched to a gene: 15. The V gene's germline CDR1 is SQVTM and CDR2 ANQGSEA. DNA for the CDR3: TGCAGCGTTGAAAGGTGGCGGGAGGGCCTAGGGGGGGAGCAGTTCTTC. Translated, it gives CSVERWREGLGGEQFF.

The rearrangement links TRBV11-2 to TRBJ2-5; D perhaps matches TRBD2 (6 bases). V was pared by 3 bases and J by 2 bases, with 16 bases between. The CDR3 runs to 16 residues. The germline gives CDR1 SGHAT, CDR2 FQNNGV. As DNA, the CDR3 is TGTGCCAGCAGCTTGGGCCCTGGGACTGCTCAAGAGACCCAGTACTTC. Amino acids: CASSLGPGTAQETQYF.

The rearrangement joins TRBV7-2 to TRBJ1-6; D call uncertain. Germline CDR1 SGHTA, CDR2 FQGNSA. The V end was cut by 5 bases, the J end by 10 bases, with 9 bases between. CDR3 length equals 12 residues. This CDR3 is CASSEGRSPLHF. The CDR3 region has the DNA TGTGCCAGCAGCGAAGGGCGCTCACCCCTCCACTTT.

The rearrangement joins TRBV5-1 to TRBJ2-1, with 10 bases lining up with TRBD2. V lost 3 bases to trimming and J lost 0 bases; unmatched junction nucleotides: 3. The V gene's germline CDR1 is SGHRS and CDR2 YFSETQ. This CDR3 is 16 amino acids long. DNA for the CDR3: TGCGCCAGCAGCTGGACTAGCGGTAGCTCCTACAATGAGCAGTTCTTC. Translation: CASSWTSGSSYNEQFF. The variable domain in full, completed from reference TRBV5-1 and TRBJ2-1, reads KAGVTQTPRYLIKTRGQQVTLSCSPISGHRSVSWYQQTPGQGLQFLFEYFSETQRNKGNFPGRFSGRQFSNSRSEMNVSTLELGDSALYLCASSWTSGSSYNEQFFGPGTRLTVL.

This clone was seen only once. CDR3 nucleotides: TGTGCCAGCTCACCACAAACTTCAGGGGATCTCGAGCAGTACTTC. Protein: CASSPQTSGDLEQYF. The J gene is TRBJ2-7, the V gene TRBV18, with D perhaps TRBD1 (6 bases). The CDR3 contains 15 residues. V was clipped by 1 base and J by 6 bases, with 16 bases between them. Germline CDR1 reads KGHSH; CDR2 reads LQKENI.

This chain connects TRBV19 to TRBJ1-1; weak D call: TRBD1 (5 bases). Trimming pared 5 bases from V and 1 base from J, leaving 11 bases between. In germline, CDR1 is LNHDA, CDR2 SQIVND (reference sequence). This CDR3 comprises 14 residues. DNA of the CDR3: TGTGCCAGTAGTTCCCTGGGGGGGAACACTGAAGCTTTCTTT. This translates into CASSSLGGNTEAFF.

CDR3 nucleotide sequence: TGTGCCAGCTCACTTCGGGACTCTGTGACCAAAAACATTCAGTACTTC. Its protein product is CASSLRDSVTKNIQYF. The V gene is TRBV18, the J gene TRBJ2-4, with D possibly being TRBD2 (6 bases). From germline, CDR1 is KGHSH and CDR2 LQKENI. Trimming pared 4 bases from V and 2 bases from J, leaving 15 bases between. The CDR3 is 16 amino acids.

This sequence joins TRBV27 and TRBJ1-5; perhaps TRBD1 as D (5 bases). V lost 2 bases and J 7 bases, leaving 21 bases between the germline ends. The germline CDR1 and CDR2 sequences are MNHEY and SMNVEV (reference sequence). There are 17 residues in the CDR3. CDR3 DNA sequence: TGTGCCAGCAGTTTAAATGGCAGGGTGGGGGGGAACCAGCCCCAGCATTTT. As protein: CASSLNGRVGGNQPQHF.

The J gene is TRBJ2-7, the V gene TRBV7-8; 11 bases are shared with TRBD2. CDR1 and CDR2 (germline): SGHVS, FQNEAQ. This CDR3 has 15 residues. The V segment lost 4 bases and the J segment 4 bases; nucleotides outside the gene matches: 6. CDR3 sequence reads: CASSSTGTSGYEQYF. In DNA form, the CDR3 reads TGTGCCAGCAGCTCCACCGGGACTAGCGGTTACGAGCAGTACTTC.

This clone was detected once. V usage is TRBV27 and J usage is TRBJ2-7; the match to TRBD1 covers 11 bases. V dropped 5 bases and J dropped 6; count of bases not matched to a gene: 6. The CDR3 is made up of 14 amino acids. CDR1 and CDR2 from the germline V gene are MNHEY and SMNVEV (reference sequence). The CDR3 nucleotides read TGTGCCAGCAGTCTTATCGGGACAGGGGGCGAGCAGTACTTC. It is translated as CASSLIGTGGEQYF.

The chain uses TRBV27 and TRBJ1-6; possibly TRBD1 for D (5 bases). The V and J ends lost 3 bases and 7 bases respectively, with 16 bases between them. The CDR3 consists of 16 residues. Germline V CDR1 and CDR2: MNHEY, SMNVEV (reference sequence). The CDR3, as DNA: TGTGCCAGCAGTTTGAGTCTCCCGGGGGGAAATTCACCCCTCCACTTT. Amino acids: CASSLSLPGGNSPLHF.

As DNA, the CDR3 is TGTGCCAGCAGCTTAGTGGGGGGAAGTAATTCACCCCTCCACTTT. It translates to CASSLVGGSNSPLHF. The V gene is TRBV7-2, the J gene TRBJ1-6; D perhaps matches TRBD1 (5 bases). This CDR3 region has 15 residues. From germline, CDR1 is SGHTA and CDR2 FQGNSA. V was trimmed by 1 base and J by 6 bases, leaving 10 bases between them.

This CDR3 reads CASSLEPPDMDTQYF. The CDR3 DNA reads as TGTGCCAGCAGCTTAGAGCCTCCAGATATGGATACGCAGTATTTT. J is TRBJ2-3 and V is TRBV7-6; D is unresolved. This CDR3 comprises 15 residues. Trimming took 1 base from V and 6 from J, leaving 14 bases between them. The germline CDR1 and CDR2 sequences are SGHVS and FNYEAQ. Together with reference TRBV7-6 and TRBJ2-3, the CDR3 gives the full variable domain: GAGVSQSPRYKVTKRGQDVALRCDPISGHVSLYWYRQALGQGPEFLTYFNYEAQQDKSGLPNDRFSAERPEGSISTLTIQRTEQRDSAMYRCASSLEPPDMDTQYFGPGTRLTVL.

V is TRBV19 and J is TRBJ1-5, with 7 positions matching TRBD1. CDR3 length: 18 residues. Looked up from germline, CDR1 is LNHDA and CDR2 is SQIVND (reference sequence). With V trimmed by 3 bases and J by 0 bases, 11 bases remained unmatched. CDR3 protein: CASSIQVMAGGSNQPQHF. DNA of the CDR3: TGTGCCAGTAGTATCCAAGTTATGGCAGGGGGTAGCAATCAGCCCCAGCATTTT.

The chain recombines TRBV2 with TRBJ2-7, with TRBD2 matching over 10 bases. There are 14 residues in the CDR3. The germline CDR1 and CDR2 sequences are SNHLY and FYNNEI. The junction had 6 bases not matched to a gene; V was cut back by 6 bases and J by 4 bases. The CDR3 reads CASSPSGSQYEQYF. Written as DNA, the CDR3 is TGTGCCAGCAGCCCTAGCGGGAGCCAATACGAGCAGTACTTC.

The chain carries TRBV5-6 and TRBJ2-7; 9 bases line up with TRBD1. The CDR3 is 15 residues long. The J segment lost 3 bases and the V segment lost 4 bases, leaving 8 bases of the junction unmatched. Germline loops: CDR1 SGHDT, CDR2 YYEEEE. The CDR3 DNA sequence: TGTGCCAGCAGCCTGGGACAGGGAAAATTCTACGAGCAGTACTTC. Its translation is CASSLGQGKFYEQYF.

The chain links TRBV7-2 to TRBJ1-3; possible D gene TRBD1, 6 bases. Germline V CDR1 and CDR2: SGHTA, FQGNSA. V lost 5 bases, J lost 0 bases, and 11 bases lay in between. This CDR3 is 15 amino acids long. The DNA for the CDR3 is TGTGCCAGCAGCCCACAGGGCGACTCTGGAAACACCATATATTTT. Its translation is CASSPQGDSGNTIYF.

This chain uses TRBV10-2 with TRBJ2-1, with D tentatively TRBD2 (5 bases). Germline-derived CDR1 and CDR2 are WSHSY and SAAADI. Trimming pared 4 bases from V and 8 bases from J, leaving 9 bases between. The CDR3 covers 12 residues. This CDR3 reads CASSVSGDEQFF. CDR3 nucleotide sequence: TGCGCCAGCAGTGTCTCCGGGGATGAGCAGTTCTTC.